A single sample gave rise to the 13 T cell receptor beta chains below, sequenced in a study of CD8 T cells in Susac syndrome. After extraction with the RNeasy kit, roughly 0.5 to 1 ug of the RNA was reverse transcribed using random hexamers. One entry per CDR3 protein results from TCRdb running MiXCR on the immunoSEQ multiplex PCR reads. The repertoire has 150,000 to 200,000 distinct CDR3 sequences, approximately 95% of them found once; the top ten carry roughly 0.096%. The sample was CD4+ T cells from PBMCs. These receptors all stem from a human donor in good health.

The gene calls are TRBV21-1 and TRBJ1-2. TRBV21-1 is a pseudogene segment. CDR3 length equals 18 residues. CDR3 in DNA: TGTGCCAGCAGCAAAGCGCGGTGGAAGATCGTTACTAACTATGGCTACACCTTC. Its translation: CASSKARWKIVTNYGYTF.

The gene calls are TRBV6-5 and TRBJ2-1, with 8 bases aligning to TRBD1. V shed 6 bases, J shed 4 bases, and the junction held 2 bases outside the gene matches. Germline V lookup: CDR1 MNHEY, CDR2 SVGAGI. CDR3 size: 13 residues. The CDR3 nucleotides are TGTGCCAGCAGACAGGGGGGATACAATGAGCAGTTCTTC. The encoded protein is CASRQGGYNEQFF.

This clonotype was counted only a few times. One junction end does not reproduce the germline sequence, and a read error may be involved. CDR3 in amino acids: CASSLGGVGGETQYF. In nucleotides, the CDR3 is TGTGCTAGCAGCCTAGGAGGGGTAGGCGGGGAGACCCAGTACTTC. The chain joins TRBV7-7 to TRBJ2-5; tentatively, D is TRBD2 (6 bases). This CDR3 is built from 15 residues. Germline-derived CDR1 and CDR2 are SSHAT and FNYEAQ (reference sequence).

The rearrangement joins TRBV9 to TRBJ1-2, with TRBD1 as a possible D gene (6 bases). The germline CDR1 and CDR2 sequences are SGDLS and YYNGEE. Trimming removed 0 bases from V and 2 bases from J, with 8 bases in between. CDR3 length: 14 amino acids. The chain's CDR3 is CASSVGTANYGYTF. The CDR3 DNA reads TGTGCCAGCAGCGTAGGGACAGCCAACTATGGCTACACCTTC.

The rearrangement uses TRBV7-9 and TRBJ1-2, with D hard to call. The germline V and J ends were trimmed by 2 bases and 7 bases, with 14 bases remaining between them. CDR1 and CDR2 from the germline V gene are SEHNR and FQNEAQ (reference sequence). The CDR3 has 14 residues. The CDR3 sequence: CASSLNNYSRGYTF. CDR3 DNA sequence: TGTGCCAGCAGCTTAAACAATTACAGCCGTGGCTACACCTTC.

The chain recombines TRBV12-3 or TRBV12-4 with TRBJ1-1; no reliable D call. The CDR3 totals 12 residues. V was pared by 0 bases and J by 4 bases, with 3 bases between. CDR3 region: CASSLAFTEAFF. The CDR3 nucleotides read TGTGCCAGCAGTTTAGCCTTCACTGAAGCTTTCTTT.

This clonotype was seen just once. This sequence joins TRBV29-1 and TRBJ1-2; 8 bases map to TRBD1. The V and J ends lost 4 bases and 4 bases, in that order; junction bases with no gene match: 8. Germline assignment: CDR1 SQVTM and CDR2 ANQGSEA. CDR3 length: 14 residues. This CDR3 is CSVGHFTGGYGYTF. The CDR3 coding sequence is TGCAGCGTTGGCCACTTTACAGGGGGCTATGGCTACACCTTC.

The chain uses TRBV9 and TRBJ1-1; 11 nucleotides match TRBD1. Germline V CDR1 and CDR2: SGDLS, YYNGEE. V trimming: 3 bases; J trimming: 4 bases; junction bases outside the gene matches: 5. CDR3 size: 15 residues. CDR3 nucleotide sequence: TGTGCCAGCAGCGGGACAGGGGGCACGGTCACTGAAGCTTTCTTT. As protein: CASSGTGGTVTEAFF.

The chain has TRBV4-2 and TRBJ1-3, with TRBD1 matching 7 bases. This CDR3 comprises 14 residues. After removal of 2 bases from V and 4 bases from J, the junction contained 2 bases not matched to a gene. The germline CDR1 and CDR2 sequences are LGHNA and YNFKEQ. The CDR3 DNA follows: TGTGCCAGCAGCCAAAGGGGGCTAGGAAACACCATATATTTT. Its protein product is CASSQRGLGNTIYF.

This clonotype was recorded once. CDR3 amino acids: CASTPPTDTGELFF. DNA of the CDR3: TGTGCCAGCACCCCCCCGACAGACACCGGGGAGCTGTTTTTT. The chain links TRBV12-3 or TRBV12-4 to TRBJ2-2, with D possibly matching TRBD1 (5 bases). The length of the CDR3 is 14 residues. Trimming stripped 7 bases from V and 3 bases from J, with 12 bases between.

The chain employs TRBV5-1 and TRBJ2-2, with D possibly TRBD2 on 6 matching bases. This CDR3 contains 14 residues. Trimming removed 4 bases from V and 5 bases from J, with 12 bases in between. Germline CDR1 SGHRS, CDR2 YFSETQ. Here the CDR3 DNA reads TGCGCCAGCAGCCCTGATGGAGGGACCGGGGAGCTGTTTTTT. It specifies CASSPDGGTGELFF.

The V gene is TRBV12-3 or TRBV12-4, the J gene TRBJ2-1, with D unclear. Trimming removed 4 bases at V and 0 bases at J, with 10 bases between. The CDR3 runs 15 residues. The CDR3 coding sequence is TGTGCCAGCAGTTCACCTCCGAGCTCCTACAATGAGCAGTTCTTC. It translates to CASSSPPSSYNEQFF.

This rearrangement joins TRBV28 to TRBJ1-2; D might be TRBD1 (5 bases). Germline assignment: CDR1 MDHEN and CDR2 SYDVKM. The CDR3 loop spans 15 amino acids. The V and J ends lost 1 base and 2 bases respectively, with 11 bases between them. CDR3 amino acids: CASSLSEGSNYGYTF. For the CDR3, the DNA is TGTGCCAGCAGTTTATCGGAGGGGTCCAACTATGGCTACACCTTC.